The 28 T cell receptor beta chains presented below share a single source sample, sequenced in a study of T cell repertoires in cytomegalovirus infection. TCRdb passed the reads through MiXCR, listing each CDR3 protein once. The sample has approximately 1,000,000 distinct CDR3 sequences, roughly 30% seen once. These TCRs' antigens remain unknown. The sample was cultured CD8+ T cells from PBMCs, taken from culture after CMV antigen stimulation. These TCRs come from a human donor in good health (CMV status not recorded). Some clones in this sample may be carry-over from other donors' samples.

This clonotype was detected only a few times. The V and J genes are TRBV7-2 and TRBJ1-1; D might be TRBD1 (5 bases). This CDR3 is 15 amino acids long. V lost 0 bases and J 3 bases, leaving 11 bases between the germline ends. CDR1 and CDR2 (germline): SGHTA, FQGNSA. CDR3 nucleotides: TGTGCCAGCAGCTTAGCGGGGCAGGGCCACACTGAAGCTTTCTTT. Amino acid sequence: CASSLAGQGHTEAFF.

Only a few counts were recorded for this clonotype. The chain employs TRBV2 and TRBJ2-5, with a possible D match to TRBD1 (5 bases). CDR3 length equals 14 residues. Germline lookup yields CDR1 SNHLY and CDR2 FYNNEI. Trimming removed 4 bases from V and 2 bases from J, with 11 bases in between. The CDR3 loop is CASSVRQFQETQYF. CDR3 DNA sequence: TGTGCCAGCAGTGTCCGACAGTTTCAAGAGACCCAGTACTTC.

This clonotype came up a few times. The chain is built from TRBV2 and TRBJ2-1; the match to TRBD1 covers 9 bases. The CDR3 loop spans 15 amino acids. The germline V gene encodes CDR1 SNHLY and CDR2 FYNNEI. V lost 8 bases, J lost 5 bases, and 10 bases stayed unmatched. This CDR3 is CASLWGTGTNNEQFF. CDR3 bases: TGTGCCAGCCTGTGGGGGACAGGGACGAACAATGAGCAGTTCTTC.

The chain combines TRBV20-1 with TRBJ2-4; unclear D gene. The CDR3 spans 10 residues. V lost 4 bases, J lost 4 bases, and 2 bases lay in between. Germline assignment: CDR1 DFQATT and CDR2 SNEGSKA (reference sequence). Written as DNA, the CDR3 is TGCAGTGCTAATAAAAACATTCAGTACTTC. This gives the protein CSANKNIQYF.

The gene calls are TRBV15 and TRBJ2-1, with 8 bases that match TRBD2. The CDR3 is 16 residues long. Germline-derived CDR1 and CDR2 are LNHNV and YYDKDF (reference sequence). V shed 5 bases and J 5 bases; nucleotides not matched to a gene: 11. Written as DNA, the CDR3 is TGTGCCACCAGCTATTCCCGACAGCGGGGGAACAATGAGCAGTTCTTC. Amino acid sequence: CATSYSRQRGNNEQFF.

This clonotype was seen only a few times. The rearrangement links TRBV12-3 or TRBV12-4 to TRBJ2-5; 8 positions agree with TRBD1. V lost 6 bases, J lost 3 bases, and 6 bases stayed unmatched. The CDR3 sequence is 14 residues long. DNA for the CDR3: TGTGCCAGCAGATCCCGACAGGGGAAAGAGACCCAGTACTTC. Translating gives CASRSRQGKETQYF.

This clonotype was observed many times. The chain links TRBV7-8 to TRBJ2-1; no reliable D call. This CDR3 spans 17 amino acids. Germline V gene sequence: CDR1 SGHVS, CDR2 FQNEAQ. V dropped 2 bases and J dropped 5 bases, with 19 bases sitting between them. The CDR3 spells CASSLTPWRVIHNEQFF. As DNA, the CDR3 is TGTGCCAGCAGCTTAACACCCTGGAGAGTTATACACAATGAGCAGTTCTTC.

Details on this clonotype: Possible read error: a much larger clone is one base away. The chain has TRBV4-1 and TRBJ2-3, with a possible D match to TRBD1 (5 bases). Germline-derived CDR1 and CDR2 are MGHRA and YSYEKL. V dropped 0 bases and J dropped 6 bases, with 16 bases sitting between them. This CDR3 region has 16 residues. For the CDR3, the DNA is TGCGCCAGCAGCCAAGATTCCTGGGGCATAAGGGATACGCAGTATTTT. Residues: CASSQDSWGIRDTQYF.

This clonotype was found many times. The V call is TRBV6-9, the J call TRBJ2-7; D perhaps matches TRBD1 (5 bases). The germline V gene encodes CDR1 MNHGY and CDR2 SVAAGI. The CDR3 contains 15 residues. Trimming cost V 6 bases and J 3 bases, with 18 bases left between them. The CDR3 DNA is TGTGCCAGCAGCCGACTTAGGACAAACAACTACGAGCAGTACTTC. It specifies CASSRLRTNNYEQYF.

This chain connects TRBV6-1 to TRBJ2-5; D possibly corresponds to TRBD1 (6 bases). CDR1 and CDR2 from the germline V gene are MNHNS and SASEGT. Trimming left V 7 bases short and J 1 base short, with 10 bases between. The CDR3 loop spans 13 amino acids. CDR3 in amino acids: CASTGTFQETQYF. The CDR3 nucleotides are TGTGCCAGCACAGGGACATTCCAAGAGACCCAGTACTTC.

CDR3 sequence (DNA): TGTGCCAGCAGTTTCGGACAGCGCGAGCAGTACGTC. Amino acid sequence: CASSFGQREQYV. The gene calls are TRBV6-2 or TRBV6-3 and TRBJ2-7, with D possibly TRBD1 on 6 matching bases. V was shortened by 4 bases and J by 6 bases, with 10 bases between the two germline ends. There are 12 residues in the CDR3. Looked up from germline, CDR1 is MNHEY and CDR2 is SVGEGT.

The rearrangement joins TRBV27 to TRBJ2-2; D perhaps matches TRBD2 (7 bases). V was clipped by 10 bases and J by 3 bases, with 15 bases between them. CDR1 and CDR2 from the germline V gene are MNHEY and SMNVEV (reference sequence). The CDR3 has 14 amino acids. The DNA of the CDR3 is TGTGCCAACACTCGCGGGGGCCACACCGGGGAGCTGTTTTTT. As protein: CANTRGGHTGELFF.

This clonotype appeared a few times. The V gene is TRBV14, the J gene TRBJ2-7; the match to TRBD2 covers 7 bases. Germline CDR1 is SGHDN and CDR2 is FVKESK. This CDR3 comprises 15 residues. With 0 bases clipped from V and 3 bases from J, the junction kept 5 bases outside the gene matches. CDR3 sequence: CASSQEAGPSYEQYF. CDR3 coding DNA: TGTGCCAGCAGCCAAGAAGCGGGACCTAGCTACGAGCAGTACTTC.

This clonotype has a handful of counts. This sequence joins TRBV27 and TRBJ2-1; weak D call: TRBD2 (6 bases). CDR1 is MNHEY and CDR2 is SMNVEV in the germline V gene (reference sequence). The CDR3 length is 14 residues. The V end lost 3 bases, the J end lost 5 bases, and 11 bases lay between the germline ends. DNA of the CDR3: TGTGCCAGCAGTTTTTCCGCGGGGCACAATGAGCAGTTCTTC. Protein: CASSFSAGHNEQFF.

The chain is built from TRBV11-3 and TRBJ2-3; maybe TRBD2 (6 bases). V was pared by 1 base and J by 0 bases, with 14 bases between. CDR3 length: 17 amino acids. From germline, CDR1 is SGHNT and CDR2 YENEEA. The CDR3 coding sequence is TGTGCCAGCAGCTTAGGGACTACGCCTCCAAGCACAGATACGCAGTATTTT. Protein product: CASSLGTTPPSTDTQYF.

This clonotype was seen a few times. The CDR3: CASSYSWGALQHF. CDR3 bases: TGTGCCAGCAGTTACTCCTGGGGGGCGCTTCAACATTTT. This sequence joins TRBV6-5 and TRBJ1-5; D might be TRBD1 (6 bases). With 0 bases removed from V and 16 bases from J, the gap between germline ends came to 16 bases. From germline, CDR1 is MNHEY and CDR2 SVGAGI. The CDR3 is 13 amino acids.

The rearrangement links TRBV7-8 to TRBJ1-3; D not resolved. The V end was cut by 4 bases, the J end by 12 bases, with 19 bases between. CDR1 is SGHVS, CDR2 FQNEAQ, per germline. CDR3 size: 14 residues. CDR3 sequence: CASSSNGPARGIYF. The DNA of the CDR3 is TGTGCCAGCAGCTCCAACGGGCCAGCCCGGGGCATATATTTT.

The chain combines TRBV7-2 with TRBJ1-3; tentatively, D is TRBD1 (6 bases). The V and J ends lost 1 base and 4 bases respectively, with 20 bases between them. CDR3 length equals 18 residues. Germline V CDR1 and CDR2: SGHTA, FQGNSA. CDR3 region: CASSLGGGRGALGNTIYF. CDR3 DNA: TGTGCCAGCAGCTTAGGAGGGGGTAGGGGAGCTCTCGGAAACACCATATATTTT.

The CDR3 is CASWRANEQFF. CDR3 sequence (DNA): TGTGCCAGCTGGAGGGCAAATGAGCAGTTCTTC. The V call is TRBV6-1, the J call TRBJ2-1; possible D gene TRBD2, 6 bases. The CDR3 covers 11 residues. V lost 8 bases and J 7 bases, leaving 9 bases between the germline ends. Germline V gene data show CDR1 as MNHNS and CDR2 as SASEGT.

The V and J genes are TRBV11-1 and TRBJ2-2; possibly TRBD2 for D (6 bases). Looked up from germline, CDR1 is SGHAT and CDR2 is FQDESV (reference sequence). The V end lost 8 bases, the J end lost 1 base, and 8 bases lay between the germline ends. The CDR3 runs to 13 residues. As DNA, the CDR3 is TGTGCCAGCCAGCGGGTGAACACCGGGGAGCTGTTTTTT. This encodes CASQRVNTGELFF.

V and J are TRBV9 and TRBJ2-1, with TRBD2 matching 15 bases. The CDR3 runs to 20 residues. Looked up from germline, CDR1 is SGDLS and CDR2 is YYNGEE. J lost 2 bases, V lost 0 bases, and 9 bases had no gene match. CDR3 DNA: TGTGCCAGCAGCGTAGGAATTCGGACTAGCGGGGGGGCACCCTACAATGAGCAGTTCTTC. Encoded protein: CASSVGIRTSGGAPYNEQFF.

On this clonotype: An end of the junction differs from the germline gene, which may be a read error. This chain joins TRBV7-9 and TRBJ1-5, with D unclear. Per germline, CDR1 SEHNR and CDR2 FQNEAQ (reference sequence). This CDR3 spans 12 amino acids. DNA of the CDR3: TGTGCCAACAGCTCATTAAATCAGCCCCAGCATTTT. It specifies CANSSLNQPQHF. The variable domain in full, with the rest retrieved from reference TRBV7-9 and TRBJ1-5, is DTGVSQNPRHKITKRGQNVTFRCDPISEHNRLYWYRQTLGQGPEFLTYFQNEAQLEKSRLLSDRFSAERPKGSFSTLEIQRTEQGDSAMYLCANSSLNQPQHFGDGTRLSIL.

CDR3 amino acids: CASSNGVLSSYEQYF. In DNA form, the CDR3 reads TGTGCCAGCAGCAACGGCGTCCTTAGCTCCTACGAGCAGTACTTC. The chain couples TRBV7-9 to TRBJ2-7; D gene unclear. The CDR3 has 15 residues. The germline gives CDR1 SEHNR, CDR2 FQNEAQ (reference sequence). The ends were cut back, 5 bases at V and 0 bases at J, with 14 bases in the middle.

The table lists this clonotype with a few counts. CDR3: CATRTQGRDEQFF. DNA for the CDR3: TGTGCCACCAGAACCCAGGGGCGCGATGAGCAGTTCTTC. The chain employs TRBV15 and TRBJ2-1; TRBD1 is a possible D gene (6 bases). With 6 bases removed from V and 8 bases from J, the gap between germline ends came to 14 bases. Looked up from germline, CDR1 is LNHNV and CDR2 is YYDKDF (reference sequence). The CDR3 is 13 amino acids.

This clonotype was seen a few times. V is TRBV7-9 and J is TRBJ1-1, with D possibly being TRBD1 (5 bases). This CDR3 is built from 10 residues. The V end lost 6 bases, the J end lost 10 bases, and 9 bases lay between the germline ends. Germline V lookup: CDR1 SEHNR, CDR2 FQNEAQ (reference sequence). The CDR3 DNA reads TGTGCCAGCAGGGACGGGGGAGCTTTCTTT. Protein product: CASRDGGAFF.

J is TRBJ1-1 and V is TRBV6-6; D is unclear. The CDR3 runs 13 residues. From germline, CDR1 is MNHNY and CDR2 SVGAGI (reference sequence). V was shortened by 0 bases and J by 6 bases, with 8 bases between the two germline ends. CDR3 residues: CASSYSTQAEAFF. The CDR3 coding sequence is TGTGCCAGCAGTTACTCCACGCAGGCTGAAGCTTTCTTT.

The chain uses TRBV28 and TRBJ2-3, with TRBD2 identical over 12 bases. Per germline, CDR1 MDHEN and CDR2 SYDVKM. Trimming removed 4 bases from V and 5 bases from J; junction bases left unmatched: 7. CDR3 length: 16 residues. The CDR3 sequence is CASSWGLAGEIDTQYF. DNA for the CDR3: TGTGCCAGCAGTTGGGGACTAGCGGGCGAGATAGATACGCAGTATTTT.

The chain joins TRBV7-6 to TRBJ1-1; D gene uncertain. This CDR3 contains 13 residues. From germline, CDR1 is SGHVS and CDR2 FNYEAQ. V lost 8 bases and J lost 2, with 12 bases in between. The CDR3 sequence is CASRSEVNTEAFF. CDR3 nucleotides: TGTGCCAGCCGCAGCGAAGTTAACACTGAAGCTTTCTTT. Full variable domain (remainder filled in from reference TRBV7-6 and TRBJ1-1): GAGVSQSPRYKVTKRGQDVALRCDPISGHVSLYWYRQALGQGPEFLTYFNYEAQQDKSGLPNDRFSAERPEGSISTLTIQRTEQRDSAMYRCASRSEVNTEAFFGQGTRLTVV.